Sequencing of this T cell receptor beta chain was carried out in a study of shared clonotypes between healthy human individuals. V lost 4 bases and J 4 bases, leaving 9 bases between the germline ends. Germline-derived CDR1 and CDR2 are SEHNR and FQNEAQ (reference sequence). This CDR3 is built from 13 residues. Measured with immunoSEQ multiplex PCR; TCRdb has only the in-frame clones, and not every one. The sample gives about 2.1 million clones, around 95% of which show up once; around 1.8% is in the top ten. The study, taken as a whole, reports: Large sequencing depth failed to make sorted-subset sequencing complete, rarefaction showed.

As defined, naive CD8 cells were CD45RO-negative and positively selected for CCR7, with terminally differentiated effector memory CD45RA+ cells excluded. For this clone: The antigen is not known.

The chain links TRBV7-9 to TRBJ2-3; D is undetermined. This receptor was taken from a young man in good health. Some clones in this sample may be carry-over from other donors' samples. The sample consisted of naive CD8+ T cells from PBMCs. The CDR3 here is CASSSEPPDTQYF. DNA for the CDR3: TGTGCCAGCAGCTCCGAGCCCCCAGATACGCAGTATTTT. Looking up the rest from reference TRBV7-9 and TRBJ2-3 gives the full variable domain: DTGVSQNPRHKITKRGQNVTFRCDPISEHNRLYWYRQTLGQGPEFLTYFQNEAQLEKSRLLSDRFSAERPKGSFSTLEIQRTEQGDSAMYLCASSSEPPDTQYFGPGTRLTVL.